Below, 23 T cell receptor beta chains from the same sample are listed, as sequenced in a study of cytomegalovirus exposure and HLA in healthy donors. Use of 60 Vbeta and 13 Jbeta primers characterized the PCR. Using immunoSEQ multiplex PCR, the repertoire was profiled, and TCRdb retains in-frame clones only, with some absent. This sample yields about 150,000 clones, of which around 10% are seen a single time; under 2% belongs to the top ten. The sequenced sample was PBMCs. These receptors were obtained from a man between 50 and 59 years old in good health and CMV-seronegative.

This chain links TRBV30 with TRBJ1-5; perhaps TRBD1 as D (5 bases). Trimming left V 1 base short and J 5 bases short, with 9 bases between. Germline V CDR1 and CDR2: GTSNPN, SVGIG (reference sequence). CDR3 length equals 13 residues. The CDR3 sequence is CAWSGQPDQPQHF. The CDR3 region has the DNA TGTGCCTGGAGTGGACAGCCAGATCAGCCCCAGCATTTT.

This clone was detected a few times. The J gene is TRBJ2-2, the V gene TRBV4-1; 8 bases match TRBD2. The CDR3 is 19 amino acids. CDR1 and CDR2 (germline): MGHRA, YSYEKL. The V and J ends lost 0 bases and 4 bases, in that order; junction bases with no gene match: 13. The CDR3 coding sequence is TGCGCCAGCAGCCAAGATGAGAAGAGGGGGACTAGAGTCACCGGGGAGCTGTTTTTT. It translates to CASSQDEKRGTRVTGELFF.

The V gene is TRBV4-2, the J gene TRBJ2-1; D possibly corresponds to TRBD1 (6 bases). Germline lookup yields CDR1 LGHNA and CDR2 YNFKEQ. The CDR3 length is 13 residues. The V end lost 6 bases, the J end lost 6 bases, and 12 bases lay between the germline ends. The chain's CDR3 is CASRSGAGNEQFF. The CDR3 DNA sequence: TGTGCCAGCAGATCAGGGGCAGGCAATGAGCAGTTCTTC.

This clone was picked up a small number of times. CDR3 residues: CASSVTGIADTQYF. CDR3 in DNA: TGTGCCAGCAGCGTCACAGGAATCGCAGATACGCAGTATTTT. The rearrangement uses TRBV9 and TRBJ2-3; the D gene is possibly TRBD1 (5 bases). The germline CDR1 and CDR2 sequences are SGDLS and YYNGEE. This CDR3 has 14 amino acids. V lost 2 bases, J lost 4 bases, and 11 bases lay in between.

The chain uses TRBV19 and TRBJ2-7; TRBD1 aligns across 7 bases. Germline lookup yields CDR1 LNHDA and CDR2 SQIVND (reference sequence). CDR3 length: 13 residues. V gave up 7 bases and J gave up 8 bases; unmatched junction bases: 11. The DNA of the CDR3 is TGTGCCAGTATAGGGACAGATGGAGGCAAGCAGTACTTC. As protein: CASIGTDGGKQYF.

This clone was observed a handful of times. The chain couples TRBV6-6 to TRBJ2-7; 7 bases are shared with TRBD2. Germline V gene lookup returns CDR1 MNHNY and CDR2 SVGAGI (reference sequence). There are 12 residues in the CDR3. The CDR3 DNA sequence: TGTGCAATCGGGGGGACCTCCTACGAGCAGTACTTC. It is translated as CAIGGTSYEQYF.

This clone was counted once. V usage is TRBV11-3 and J usage is TRBJ2-2; D is uncertain. Germline-derived CDR1 and CDR2 are SGHNT and YENEEA. V dropped 2 bases and J dropped 6 bases, with 7 bases sitting between them. The CDR3 is made up of 13 amino acids. CDR3 nucleotides: TGTGCCAGCAGCTTAACATCAGCCGGGGAGCTGTTTTTT. Encoded protein: CASSLTSAGELFF.

This chain links TRBV5-1 with TRBJ1-3; D ambiguous. V lost 4 bases and J lost 0, with 5 bases in between. Germline CDR1 and CDR2: SGHRS and YFSETQ. The CDR3 is 13 residues long. In DNA form, the CDR3 reads TGCGCCAGCAGCCCTTTCTCTGGAAACACCATATATTTT. Translated, it gives CASSPFSGNTIYF.

The J gene is TRBJ2-5, the V gene TRBV15, with 8 nucleotides matching TRBD1. V lost 0 bases, J lost 2 bases, and 8 bases stayed unmatched. The CDR3 covers 17 residues. CDR1 and CDR2 (germline): LNHNV, YYDKDF (reference sequence). CDR3 DNA: TGTGCCACCAGCAGAGATCGCCGAAGACAGGGGCAAGAGACCCAGTACTTC. Residues: CATSRDRRRQGQETQYF. Using reference TRBV15 and TRBJ2-5 for the parts outside the CDR3, the full variable domain is DAMVIQNPRYQVTQFGKPVTLSCSQTLNHNVMYWYQQKSSQAPKLLFHYYDKDFNNEADTPDNFQSRRPNTSFCFLDIRSPGLGDTAMYLCATSRDRRRQGQETQYFGPGTRLLVL.

The chain joins TRBV21-1 to TRBJ1-4; TRBD1, as called in the table, went unchecked against the DNA. TRBV21-1 is noted as a pseudogene. This CDR3 comprises 17 residues. The CDR3 protein is CASSKGTGGRSWEKLFF. The CDR3 DNA reads as TGTGCCAGCAGCAAAGGGACAGGGGGCAGATCATGGGAAAAACTGTTTTTT.

This rearrangement joins TRBV19 to TRBJ1-5; 8 bases agree with TRBD1. V lost 3 bases and J lost 3; bases outside the gene matches: 10. The CDR3 sequence is 17 residues long. Germline V lookup: CDR1 LNHDA, CDR2 SQIVND (reference sequence). The CDR3 reads CASSIHPGTGFNQPQHF. The CDR3 coding sequence is TGTGCCAGTAGTATCCACCCCGGGACAGGATTCAATCAGCCCCAGCATTTT.

The chain joins TRBV30 to TRBJ2-1; D may be TRBD2 (6 bases). This CDR3 is built from 14 residues. Trimming pared 5 bases from V and 1 base from J, leaving 12 bases between. Germline values: CDR1 GTSNPN, CDR2 SVGIG (reference sequence). CDR3 residues: CAWGGAVSYNEQFF. The DNA for the CDR3 is TGTGCCTGGGGCGGGGCGGTTTCCTACAATGAGCAGTTCTTC.

This clone was found a few times. The rearrangement links TRBV7-9 to TRBJ1-1, with 9 bases fitting TRBD1. Per the germline V gene, CDR1 is SEHNR and CDR2 is FQNEAQ (reference sequence). With 1 base clipped from V and 1 base from J, the junction kept 7 bases outside the gene matches. The CDR3 is 17 amino acids. The CDR3 is CASSLEPGQGTNTEAFF. The CDR3 DNA sequence: TGTGCCAGCAGCTTAGAACCCGGACAGGGGACGAACACTGAAGCTTTCTTT.

This rearrangement joins TRBV6-5 to TRBJ2-1; TRBD1 might be the D (6 bases). The CDR3 contains 15 residues. The V and J ends lost 0 bases and 12 bases respectively, with 18 bases between them. Germline assignment: CDR1 MNHEY and CDR2 SVGAGI. The CDR3 loop is CASSYSKVIGGGQFF. CDR3 nucleotide sequence: TGTGCCAGCAGTTACTCGAAGGTTATAGGGGGTGGGCAGTTCTTC.

The table lists this clone with a few counts. The rearrangement uses TRBV6-1 and TRBJ2-1, with D possibly being TRBD2 (6 bases). The CDR3 has 15 amino acids. Germline CDR1 and CDR2: MNHNS and SASEGT. V was cut by 1 base and J by 6 bases, with 13 bases left in between. CDR3 amino acids: CASSEVPTSSNEQFF. The DNA for the CDR3 is TGTGCCAGCAGTGAAGTTCCCACTAGCAGCAATGAGCAGTTCTTC.

The sample holds a few counts of this clone. The V and J genes are TRBV10-1 and TRBJ1-1, with TRBD1 as a possible D gene (6 bases). CDR1 and CDR2 from the germline V gene are WNHNN and SYGVQD (reference sequence). V was shortened by 6 bases and J by 1 base, with 12 bases between the two germline ends. The CDR3 contains 14 residues. CDR3 coding DNA: TGCGCCAGCAGCGAAGAGACAGGGAACACTGAAGCTTTCTTT. Residues: CASSEETGNTEAFF.

J is TRBJ2-1 and V is TRBV6-1; weak D call: TRBD2 (5 bases). The V gene lost 0 bases and the J gene lost 4 bases, with 7 bases spanning the gap. The germline V gene has CDR1 MNHNS and CDR2 SASEGT. The CDR3 sequence is 14 residues long. CDR3 in DNA: TGTGCCAGCAGTGAAGCAACTAGGTACAATGAGCAGTTCTTC. Amino acids: CASSEATRYNEQFF.

V usage is TRBV30 and J usage is TRBJ1-4, with D hard to call. The germline gives CDR1 GTSNPN, CDR2 SVGIG (reference sequence). This CDR3 is built from 15 residues. Between the trimmed V and J ends, which lost 5 bases and 4 bases, there was a span of 17 bases. CDR3 loop: CAWARDRGINEKLFF. CDR3 coding DNA: TGTGCCTGGGCTAGAGATCGAGGAATTAATGAAAAACTGTTTTTT.

This clone was counted between two and nine times. The genes are TRBV9 and TRBJ2-5; 9 nucleotides align to TRBD2. Germline loops: CDR1 SGDLS, CDR2 YYNGEE. The CDR3 has 15 amino acids. Trimming at V came to 4 bases and at J to 0 bases, leaving 4 bases not matched to a gene. The CDR3 here is CASSYRTSDQETQYF. CDR3 bases: TGTGCCAGCAGCTACCGGACTAGCGACCAAGAGACCCAGTACTTC.

Turning to this clone: Other DNA sequences in the same sample also yield this CDR3. The CDR3 here is CASSLSGGYTEAFF. Written as DNA, the CDR3 is TGTGCCAGCAGCTTGTCAGGGGGCTACACTGAAGCTTTCTTT. The chain couples TRBV7-9 to TRBJ1-1; TRBD1 agrees at 8 bases. The V gene's germline CDR1 is SEHNR and CDR2 FQNEAQ (reference sequence). There are 14 residues in the CDR3. Trimming at V came to 3 bases and at J to 3 bases, leaving 3 bases not matched to a gene.

The chain links TRBV7-9 to TRBJ1-2; D is perhaps TRBD1 (6 bases). The CDR3 runs 18 residues. V was shortened by 1 base and J by 0 bases, with 18 bases between the two germline ends. Per germline, CDR1 SEHNR and CDR2 FQNEAQ (reference sequence). This CDR3 reads CASSLEGRGRHTNYGYTF. CDR3 nucleotides: TGTGCCAGCAGCTTAGAAGGCAGGGGCCGGCATACTAACTATGGCTACACCTTC.

This clone was seen only a few times. This chain links TRBV9 with TRBJ1-1; D is unclear. Germline CDR1 is SGDLS and CDR2 is YYNGEE. The CDR3 spans 15 residues. Trimming removed 0 bases from V and 1 base from J, with 10 bases in between. The DNA of the CDR3 is TGTGCCAGCAGCGTAGCGTGGGCCCCGAACACTGAAGCTTTCTTT. This encodes CASSVAWAPNTEAFF.

This clone showed up just a few times. The chain couples TRBV9 to TRBJ2-1; maybe TRBD1 (5 bases). Trimming took off 4 bases at V and 4 bases at J, with 15 bases between the two ends. The CDR3 is 15 residues long. Germline V lookup: CDR1 SGDLS, CDR2 YYNGEE. CDR3 DNA sequence: TGTGCCAGCAGCCCCCAGCAGGGCACTTACAATGAGCAGTTCTTC. This encodes CASSPQQGTYNEQFF. Based on the CDR3 plus reference TRBV9 and TRBJ2-1, the full variable domain is DSGVTQTPKHLITATGQRVTLRCSPRSGDLSVYWYQQSLDQGLQFLIQYYNGEERAKGNILERFSAQQFPDLHSELNLSSLELGDSALYFCASSPQQGTYNEQFFGPGTRLTVL.